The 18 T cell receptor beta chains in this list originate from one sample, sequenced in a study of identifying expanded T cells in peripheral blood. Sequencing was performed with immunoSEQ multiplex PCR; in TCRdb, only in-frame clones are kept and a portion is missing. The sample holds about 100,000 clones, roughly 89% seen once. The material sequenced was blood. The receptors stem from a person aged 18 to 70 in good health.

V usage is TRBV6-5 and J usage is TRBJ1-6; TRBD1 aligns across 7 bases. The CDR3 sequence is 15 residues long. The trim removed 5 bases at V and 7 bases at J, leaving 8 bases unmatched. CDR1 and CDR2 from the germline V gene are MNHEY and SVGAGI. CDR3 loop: CASSQSRQGNSPLHF. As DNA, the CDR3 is TGTGCCAGCAGTCAATCGAGACAGGGAAATTCACCCCTCCACTTT.

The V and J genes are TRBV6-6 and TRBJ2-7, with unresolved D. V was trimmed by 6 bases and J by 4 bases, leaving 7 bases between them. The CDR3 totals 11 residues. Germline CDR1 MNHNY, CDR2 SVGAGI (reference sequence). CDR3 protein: CASSAEYEQYF. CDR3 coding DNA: TGTGCCAGCAGCGCTGAGTACGAGCAGTACTTC.

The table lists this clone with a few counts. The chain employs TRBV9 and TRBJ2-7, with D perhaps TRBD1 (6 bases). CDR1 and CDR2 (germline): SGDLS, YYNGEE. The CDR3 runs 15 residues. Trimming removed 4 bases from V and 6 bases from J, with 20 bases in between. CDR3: CASSPGQKIWSEQYF. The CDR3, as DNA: TGTGCCAGCAGCCCCGGACAGAAGATTTGGTCCGAGCAGTACTTC.

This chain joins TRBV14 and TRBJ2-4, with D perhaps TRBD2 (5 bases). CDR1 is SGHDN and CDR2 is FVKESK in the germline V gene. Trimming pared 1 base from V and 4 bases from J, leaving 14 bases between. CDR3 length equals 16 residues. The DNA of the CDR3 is TGTGCCAGCAGCCAAGCTCGGGGAATGGCAAAAAACATTCAGTACTTC. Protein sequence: CASSQARGMAKNIQYF.

The DNA for the CDR3 is TGTGCCAGCAGTTACCTCGGACGGGGATCCGCGCAGTATTTT. This translates into CASSYLGRGSAQYF. This sequence joins TRBV27 and TRBJ2-3, with D possibly matching TRBD2 (5 bases). Germline CDR1 MNHEY, CDR2 SMNVEV (reference sequence). The CDR3 has 14 amino acids. Trimming took 4 bases from V and 10 from J, leaving 18 bases between them.

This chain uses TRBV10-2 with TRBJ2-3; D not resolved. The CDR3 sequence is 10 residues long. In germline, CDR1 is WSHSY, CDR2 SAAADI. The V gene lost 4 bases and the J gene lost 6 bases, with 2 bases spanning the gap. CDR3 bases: TGCGCCAGCAGTGTGGATACGCAGTATTTT. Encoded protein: CASSVDTQYF.

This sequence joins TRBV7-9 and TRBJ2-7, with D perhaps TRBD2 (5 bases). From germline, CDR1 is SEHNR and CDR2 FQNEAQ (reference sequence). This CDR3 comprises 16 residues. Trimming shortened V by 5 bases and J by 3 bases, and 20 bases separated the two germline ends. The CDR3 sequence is CASSPRRRAANYEQYF. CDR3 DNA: TGTGCCAGCAGCCCCCGGAGGCGAGCCGCTAACTACGAGCAGTACTTC.

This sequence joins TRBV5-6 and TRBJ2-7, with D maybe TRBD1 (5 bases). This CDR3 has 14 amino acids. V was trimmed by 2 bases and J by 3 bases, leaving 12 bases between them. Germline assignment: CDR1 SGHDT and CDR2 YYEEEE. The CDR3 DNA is TGTGCCAGCAGCTTTGCGACAGAACACTACGAGCAGTACTTC. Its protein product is CASSFATEHYEQYF.

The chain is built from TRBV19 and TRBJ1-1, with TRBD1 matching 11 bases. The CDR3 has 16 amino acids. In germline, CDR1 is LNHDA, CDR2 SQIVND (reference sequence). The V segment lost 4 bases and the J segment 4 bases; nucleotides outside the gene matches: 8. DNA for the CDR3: TGTGCCAGTAGTAACCGGGACAGGGGGTTCGGCACTGAAGCTTTCTTT. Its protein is CASSNRDRGFGTEAFF.

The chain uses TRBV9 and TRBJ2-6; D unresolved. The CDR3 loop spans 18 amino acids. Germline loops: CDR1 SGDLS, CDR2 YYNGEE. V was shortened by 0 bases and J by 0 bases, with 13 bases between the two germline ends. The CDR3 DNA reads TGTGCCAGCAGCGTAGATGCAGGTCCCCCCTCTGGGGCCAACGTCCTGACTTTC. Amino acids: CASSVDAGPPSGANVLTF.

CDR3 in DNA: TGTGCCAGTAGTATAGGGGCAGGGGTACCCAATGAGCAGTTCTTC. Its translation is CASSIGAGVPNEQFF. The rearrangement uses TRBV19 and TRBJ2-1; D is perhaps TRBD1 (6 bases). The CDR3 totals 15 residues. From germline, CDR1 is LNHDA and CDR2 SQIVND (reference sequence). V dropped 1 base and J dropped 6 bases, with 13 bases sitting between them.

CDR3 coding DNA: TGTGCCAGCAGTGAATTCAGCGACCCTGGGAATTCACCCCTCCACTTT. It encodes CASSEFSDPGNSPLHF. The gene calls are TRBV6-1 and TRBJ1-6; D is unclear. The germline gives CDR1 MNHNS, CDR2 SASEGT. V dropped 2 bases and J dropped 7 bases, with 15 bases sitting between them. This CDR3 comprises 16 residues.

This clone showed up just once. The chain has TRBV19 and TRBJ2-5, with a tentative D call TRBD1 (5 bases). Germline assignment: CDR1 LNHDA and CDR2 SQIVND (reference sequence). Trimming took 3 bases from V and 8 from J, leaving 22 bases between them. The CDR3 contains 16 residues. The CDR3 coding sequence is TGTGCCAGTAGTATGGGCACGTTTAGGGGCCCAAGAACCCAGTACTTC. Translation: CASSMGTFRGPRTQYF.

Written as DNA, the CDR3 is TGTGCCAGCAGCTCCCAGAGCGCGGGGGGGCGAGGAGATACGCAGTATTTT. This sequence encodes CASSSQSAGGRGDTQYF. The chain is built from TRBV5-8 and TRBJ2-3; TRBD2 agrees at 9 bases. This CDR3 is built from 17 residues. The J segment lost 5 bases and the V segment lost 3 bases, leaving 13 bases of the junction unmatched. CDR1 SGHTS and CDR2 YDEGEE come from the germline V gene.

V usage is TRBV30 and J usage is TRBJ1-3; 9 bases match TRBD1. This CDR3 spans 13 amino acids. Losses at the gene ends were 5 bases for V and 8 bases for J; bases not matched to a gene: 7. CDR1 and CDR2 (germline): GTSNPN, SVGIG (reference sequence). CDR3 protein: CAWVPGQGYTIYF. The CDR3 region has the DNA TGTGCCTGGGTCCCCGGACAGGGGTACACCATATATTTT.

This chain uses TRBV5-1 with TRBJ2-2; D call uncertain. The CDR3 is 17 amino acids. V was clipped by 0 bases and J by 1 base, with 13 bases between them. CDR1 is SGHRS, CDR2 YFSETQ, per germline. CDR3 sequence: CASSLGLGNLNTGELFF. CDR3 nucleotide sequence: TGCGCCAGCAGCTTGGGCCTAGGGAACCTGAACACCGGGGAGCTGTTTTTT.

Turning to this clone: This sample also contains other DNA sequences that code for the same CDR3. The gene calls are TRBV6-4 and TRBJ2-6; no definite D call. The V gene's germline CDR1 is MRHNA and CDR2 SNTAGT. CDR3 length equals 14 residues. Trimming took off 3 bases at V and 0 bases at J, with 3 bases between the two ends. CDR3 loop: CASSEGSGANVLTF. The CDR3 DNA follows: TGTGCCAGCAGTGAAGGCTCTGGGGCCAACGTCCTGACTTTC.

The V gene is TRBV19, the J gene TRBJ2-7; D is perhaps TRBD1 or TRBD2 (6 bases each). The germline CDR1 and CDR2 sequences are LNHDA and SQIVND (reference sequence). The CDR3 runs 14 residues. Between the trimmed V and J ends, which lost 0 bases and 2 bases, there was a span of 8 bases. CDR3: CASSIDRGPYEQYF. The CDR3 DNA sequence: TGTGCCAGTAGTATAGATCGGGGGCCCTACGAGCAGTACTTC.